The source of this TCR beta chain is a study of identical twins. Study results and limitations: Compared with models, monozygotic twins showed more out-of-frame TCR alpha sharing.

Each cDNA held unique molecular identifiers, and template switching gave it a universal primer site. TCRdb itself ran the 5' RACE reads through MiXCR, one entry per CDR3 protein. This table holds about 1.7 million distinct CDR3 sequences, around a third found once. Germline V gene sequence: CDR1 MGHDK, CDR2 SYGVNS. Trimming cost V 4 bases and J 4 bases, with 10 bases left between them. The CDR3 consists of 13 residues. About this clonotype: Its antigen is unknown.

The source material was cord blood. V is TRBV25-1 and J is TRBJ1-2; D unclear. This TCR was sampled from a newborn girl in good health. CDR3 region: CASSGDPAYGYTF. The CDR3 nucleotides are TGTGCCAGCAGTGGCGATCCGGCCTATGGCTACACCTTC.